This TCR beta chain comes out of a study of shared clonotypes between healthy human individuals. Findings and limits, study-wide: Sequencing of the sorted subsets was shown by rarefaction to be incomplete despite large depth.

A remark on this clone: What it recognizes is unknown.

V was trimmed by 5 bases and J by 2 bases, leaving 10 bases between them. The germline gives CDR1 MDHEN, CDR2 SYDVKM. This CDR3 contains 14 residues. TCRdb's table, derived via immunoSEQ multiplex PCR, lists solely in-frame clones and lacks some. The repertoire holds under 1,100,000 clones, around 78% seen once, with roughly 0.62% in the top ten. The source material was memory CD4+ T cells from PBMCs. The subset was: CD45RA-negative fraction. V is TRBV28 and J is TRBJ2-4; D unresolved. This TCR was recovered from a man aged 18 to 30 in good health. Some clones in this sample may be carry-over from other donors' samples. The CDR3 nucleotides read TGTGCCAGCAGTCCCTTTCCGTCCAAAAACATTCAGTACTTC. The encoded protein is CASSPFPSKNIQYF.